Sequencing of this T cell receptor beta chain was carried out in a study of PD-1 blockade in classical Hodgkin lymphoma. Study results and caveats: Possibly reflecting disease activity or prior therapy, repertoire differences have causes that remain undefined.

Profiling relied on immunoSEQ multiplex PCR, and the TCRdb table lists in-frame clones only, not all of them. The sample lists some 100,000 clones, 92% seen once, with 2.5% to 3.5% in the top ten. After autologous stem cell transplantation all patients relapsed, and prior brentuximab vedotin exposure differed between cohorts. Points on this clone: Its matching antigen is unknown.

The material sequenced was peripheral blood mononuclear cells (PBMCs), taken at baseline. The TCR sequence derives from a human donor with classical Hodgkin lymphoma.

The CDR3: CASSLPRDRVDLNEQFF. CDR3 DNA: TGTGCCAGCAGCTTACCCCGGGACAGGGTCGATCTCAATGAGCAGTTCTTC. The chain links TRBV7-8 to TRBJ2-1; 9 bases fit TRBD1. This CDR3 is built from 17 residues. Germline lookup yields CDR1 SGHVS and CDR2 FQNEAQ. Trimming cost V 2 bases and J 6 bases; bases outside gene matches: 11.